This T cell receptor beta chain was captured by sequencing in a study of early T cells in non-severe SARS-CoV-2 infection. Study background: Unsorted whole blood bulk RNA was sequenced, with unpaired chains.

The study's findings and limits: Matches to VDJdb favored anti-spike CD8 responses and missed private and CD4 specificities.

Unique molecular identifiers were attached to individual cDNA molecules. TCRdb ran MiXCR on the 5' RACE reads and lists one entry per CDR3 protein. The table records more than 65,000 distinct CDR3 sequences, around 12% of them present only once. This clonotype was detected a few times. Antigen unknown. This receptor was taken from an adult who was a healthcare worker with PCR-confirmed SARS-CoV-2 infection or an uninfected control (not recorded which). Here the sequenced sample was whole blood, taken at baseline.

The chain's CDR3 is CASSPRQGHYSNTEAFF. The CDR3 region has the DNA TGTGCCAGCAGCCCCCGGCAGGGACACTATTCGAACACTGAAGCTTTCTTT. The rearrangement uses TRBV9 and TRBJ1-1; the D gene is possibly TRBD1 (6 bases). Trimming stripped 4 bases from V and 1 base from J, with 20 bases between. There are 17 residues in the CDR3. The germline V gene has CDR1 SGDLS and CDR2 YYNGEE. Filled out from reference TRBV9 and TRBJ1-1, the complete variable domain reads DSGVTQTPKHLITATGQRVTLRCSPRSGDLSVYWYQQSLDQGLQFLIQYYNGEERAKGNILERFSAQQFPDLHSELNLSSLELGDSALYFCASSPRQGHYSNTEAFFGQGTRLTVV.